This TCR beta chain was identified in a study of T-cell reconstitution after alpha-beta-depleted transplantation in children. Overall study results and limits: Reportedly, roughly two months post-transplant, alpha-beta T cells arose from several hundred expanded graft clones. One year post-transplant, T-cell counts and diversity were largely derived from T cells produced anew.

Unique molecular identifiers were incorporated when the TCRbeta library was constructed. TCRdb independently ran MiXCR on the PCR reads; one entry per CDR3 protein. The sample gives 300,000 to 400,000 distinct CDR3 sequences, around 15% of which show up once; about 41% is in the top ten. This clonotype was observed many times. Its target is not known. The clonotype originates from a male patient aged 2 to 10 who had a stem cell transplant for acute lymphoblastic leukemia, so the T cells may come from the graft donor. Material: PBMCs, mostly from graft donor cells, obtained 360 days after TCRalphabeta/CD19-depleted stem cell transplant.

In nucleotides, the CDR3 is TGTGCCAGCAGTTTAGGGCGGTACACAGATACGCAGTATTTT. This gives the protein CASSLGRYTDTQYF. This sequence joins TRBV12-3 or TRBV12-4 and TRBJ2-3, with D unresolved. V was shortened by 1 base and J by 2 bases, with 7 bases between the two germline ends. The CDR3 has 14 residues.